These 11 T cell receptor beta chains were sequenced from one sample in a study of blood T cell repertoires in COVID-19. The method was immunoSEQ multiplex PCR; TCRdb's version includes in-frame clones alone and lacks a portion of them. Of some 150,000 clones in the sample, more than 80% were seen once. Sequences were obtained from peripheral blood. All receptors derive from a woman aged 55-69 years with active COVID-19.

This chain's CDR3 is CASVPGASGANVLTF. The CDR3 DNA reads TGCGCCAGCGTCCCAGGGGCCTCTGGGGCCAACGTCCTGACTTTC. V gene TRBV5-1 combines with J gene TRBJ2-6; TRBD1 might be the D (6 bases). V was shortened by 7 bases and J by 0 bases, with 11 bases between the two germline ends. The CDR3 is made up of 15 amino acids. Germline-derived CDR1 and CDR2 are SGHRS and YFSETQ.

V and J are TRBV13 and TRBJ1-4; 8 bases agree with TRBD1. The CDR3 contains 12 residues. The ends lost 5 bases at V and 14 bases at J; junction bases unmatched: 7. Germline lookup yields CDR1 PRHDT and CDR2 FYEKMQ (reference sequence). In nucleotides, the CDR3 is TGTGCCAGCAGCCCATACAGGGGGAGTCTGTTTTTT. Encoded protein: CASSPYRGSLFF.

The chain joins TRBV9 to TRBJ1-4, with 8 bases lining up with TRBD1. Per the germline V gene, CDR1 is SGDLS and CDR2 is YYNGEE. Trimming at V came to 1 base and at J to 5 bases, leaving 10 bases not matched to a gene. This CDR3 is built from 17 residues. CDR3 nucleotides: TGTGCCAGCAGCGTACGACCTGACAGGGGAGGAAATGAAAAACTGTTTTTT. As protein: CASSVRPDRGGNEKLFF.

This chain joins TRBV24-1 and TRBJ2-3; 8 bases match TRBD1. Trimming took 7 bases from V and 3 from J; bases not matched to a gene: 8. The CDR3 spans 15 residues. Germline CDR1 is KGHDR and CDR2 is SFDVKD. The CDR3 loop is CATSQGQGSTDTQYF. CDR3 in DNA: TGTGCCACCAGCCAAGGACAGGGATCGACAGATACGCAGTATTTT.

The J gene is TRBJ2-3, the V gene TRBV5-4, with 10 bases matching TRBD2. The CDR3 spans 15 residues. Trimming cost V 4 bases and J 1 base; bases outside gene matches: 3. From germline, CDR1 is SGHNT and CDR2 YYREEE (reference sequence). The CDR3 bases are TGTGCCAGCAGCCCCGGGACTAGCGGCACAGATACGCAGTATTTT. Protein sequence: CASSPGTSGTDTQYF.

This clone has just one count. This chain uses TRBV7-9 with TRBJ1-2, with 7 bases matching TRBD1. Germline V lookup: CDR1 SEHNR, CDR2 FQNEAQ (reference sequence). This CDR3 is built from 13 residues. V lost 7 bases to trimming and J lost 2 bases; unmatched junction nucleotides: 4. CDR3 coding DNA: TGTGCCAGCAACGGACAGGCGAACTATGGCTACACCTTC. This sequence encodes CASNGQANYGYTF.

The chain combines TRBV9 with TRBJ2-1; 7 positions match TRBD2. Germline V gene sequence: CDR1 SGDLS, CDR2 YYNGEE. CDR3 size: 15 residues. V dropped 3 bases and J dropped 5; count of bases not matched to a gene: 8. The CDR3 nucleotides read TGTGCCAGCAGCGGCACCTTGGCGGGGGACAATGAGCAGTTCTTC. Translation: CASSGTLAGDNEQFF.

The chain links TRBV7-9 to TRBJ2-3; D is possibly TRBD1 (5 bases). The CDR3 is 14 residues long. Germline V gene data show CDR1 as SEHNR and CDR2 as FQNEAQ (reference sequence). V lost 4 bases and J 6 bases, leaving 14 bases between the germline ends. The CDR3 spells CASSSPAKGDTQYF. DNA of the CDR3: TGTGCCAGCAGCTCCCCAGCTAAGGGGGATACGCAGTATTTT.

As to this clone: Other DNA sequences of this sample code for an identical CDR3. The gene calls are TRBV7-2 and TRBJ1-1, with a possible D match to TRBD1 (5 bases). In germline, CDR1 is SGHTA, CDR2 FQGNSA. V was shortened by 3 bases and J by 5 bases, with 10 bases between the two germline ends. The CDR3 has 13 residues. The CDR3 here is CASSLGGGTEAFF. The CDR3 DNA reads as TGTGCCAGCAGCTTGGGTGGGGGGACTGAAGCTTTCTTT.

This rearrangement joins TRBV4-2 to TRBJ2-6; possibly TRBD1 for D (6 bases). Trimming left V 0 bases short and J 0 bases short, with 9 bases between. Germline V gene lookup returns CDR1 LGHNA and CDR2 YNFKEQ. The CDR3 sequence is 17 residues long. CDR3 coding DNA: TGTGCCAGCAGCCAAGAACAGGGCGTCTCTGGGGCCAACGTCCTGACTTTC. Its protein is CASSQEQGVSGANVLTF.

The chain has TRBV27 and TRBJ2-7; 8 positions match TRBD1. The V and J ends lost 2 bases and 5 bases, in that order; junction bases with no gene match: 8. From germline, CDR1 is MNHEY and CDR2 SMNVEV (reference sequence). CDR3 length: 15 residues. For the CDR3, the DNA is TGTGCCAGCAGTTTAAGAGGACAGGGACTGAACGAGCAGTACTTC. This translates into CASSLRGQGLNEQYF.